This TCR beta chain was observed in a study of T-cell memory formation after mild COVID-19. In TCRdb, the 5' RACE reads were re-called with MiXCR into one record per CDR3 protein. The sample yields fewer than 650,000 distinct CDR3 sequences, about 20% seen once. After removal of 4 bases from V and 5 bases from J, the junction contained 19 bases not matched to a gene. The CDR3 contains 18 residues. Germline assignment: CDR1 SEHNR and CDR2 FQNEAQ (reference sequence). There are a few counts of this clonotype. The sequence derives from an adult woman who had mild COVID-19 (a few samples of this study predate the infection). Cell type and time point are not known. Material: PBMCs or a T cell subset sorted from them (not recorded which). The J gene is TRBJ2-5, the V gene TRBV7-9; 7 bases are shared with TRBD2. CDR3 loop: CASSSRHKEQRTRETQYF. CDR3 DNA sequence: TGTGCCAGCAGCTCCCGACACAAAGAACAACGGACTAGGGAGACCCAGTACTTC.